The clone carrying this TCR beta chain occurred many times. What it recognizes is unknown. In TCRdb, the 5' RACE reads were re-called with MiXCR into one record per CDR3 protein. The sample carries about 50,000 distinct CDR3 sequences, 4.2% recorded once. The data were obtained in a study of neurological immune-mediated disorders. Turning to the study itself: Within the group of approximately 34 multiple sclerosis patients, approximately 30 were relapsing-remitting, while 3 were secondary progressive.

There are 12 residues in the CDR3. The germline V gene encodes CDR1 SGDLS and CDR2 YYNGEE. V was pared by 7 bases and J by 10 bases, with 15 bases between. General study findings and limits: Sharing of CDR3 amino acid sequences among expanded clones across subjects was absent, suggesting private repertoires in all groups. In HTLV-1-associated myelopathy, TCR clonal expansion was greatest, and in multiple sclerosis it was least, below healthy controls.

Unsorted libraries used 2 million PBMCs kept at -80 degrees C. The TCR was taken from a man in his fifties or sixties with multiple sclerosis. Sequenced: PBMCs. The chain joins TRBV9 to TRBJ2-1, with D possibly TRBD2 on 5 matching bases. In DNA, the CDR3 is TGTGCCAGCCATTCTTCGGGCGGGGAGCAGTTCTTC. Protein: CASHSSGGEQFF. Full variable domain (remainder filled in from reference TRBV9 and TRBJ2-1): DSGVTQTPKHLITATGQRVTLRCSPRSGDLSVYWYQQSLDQGLQFLIQYYNGEERAKGNILERFSAQQFPDLHSELNLSSLELGDSALYFCASHSSGGEQFFGPGTRLTVL.